The clone carrying this TCR beta chain was counted only a few times. Its antigen is not known. This sample was taken from a study of early T cells in non-severe SARS-CoV-2 infection. Whole-study findings and limits: Comparison of clonotypes with VDJdb favored anti-spike CD8 responses while missing private and CD4 specificities.

The J segment lost 5 bases and the V segment lost 5 bases, leaving 6 bases of the junction unmatched. CDR1 and CDR2 (germline): SGHTA, FQGTGA. This CDR3 is 15 amino acids long. Individual cDNA molecules received unique molecular identifiers during library preparation. TCRdb passed the 5' RACE reads through MiXCR, listing each CDR3 protein once. There are 50,000 to 70,000 distinct CDR3 sequences in the sample; about 8% occur only once, and around 3.4% lies in the top ten. The chain has TRBV7-3 and TRBJ2-1, with 10 positions matching TRBD2. The origin of this receptor is an adult who was a healthcare worker with PCR-confirmed SARS-CoV-2 infection or an uninfected control (not recorded which). The sample taken for sequencing was whole blood. In DNA, the CDR3 is TGTGCCAGCAGCCCTCCGGGACTAGCGCACAATGAGCAGTTCTTC. It yields the protein CASSPPGLAHNEQFF.